Below, one TCR beta chain is given with its context. The antigen it binds to is not known. One base away there is no much larger clone; base qualities are not given. CDR1 SNHLY and CDR2 FYNNEI were looked up in the germline V gene. The junction carries 10 bases between V and J, which are trimmed by 7 bases and 0 bases respectively. The CDR3 holds 14 amino acids from the cysteine to the phenylalanine. The retained sequence is limited to the CDR3, 42 bases, with the frame set at the first base. Donors were healthy HIV-negative adults with no recently reported acute infections or vaccinations. Every donor was a Caucasian adult residing in Nashville, Tennessee, USA. Magnetic negative selection was used to enrich CD4+ T cells, after which naive cells were positively selected on CD45RA and the negative fraction became the memory subset. Blood was collected by leukapheresis, and PBMCs were isolated by Ficoll-Histopaque density gradient centrifugation and then cryopreserved in liquid nitrogen vapor phase. Purity and quantity of every magnetically sorted T cell population were checked by analytical flow cytometry. Genomic DNA was isolated from every sorted fraction and measured by UV absorbance on a Nanodrop 2000c.

The data were taken from a study of shared clonotypes between healthy human individuals (dated by TCRdb to 2020 to 2022). About the full investigation: A couple of women and a few men aged 18 to 49 years were included in the cohort. For each donor, three plates each were used for CD4 naive and CD4 memory, two plates were used for CD8 naive, and one plate was used for CD8 memory. Leukapheresis yielded between about 0.94 and 9.5 billion PBMCs per donor. To increase sequencing depth and limit assay-specific biases, TCR repertoire library preparation and sequencing were carried out by different laboratories using diverse techniques. The study deeply sequenced blood TCR repertoires of about 5 healthy adults to estimate repertoire size and the extent of clonotype sharing between individuals.

What the research found in general, with its limitations: Estimated clonotype richness was generally larger for naive than for memory subsets. Across several donors, approximately 5% of naive CD4, over 3% of naive CD8, 2.3% of memory CD4, and about 0.4% of memory CD8 clonotypes were shared. Because the study included a small number of donors, the genetic and exposure-history diversity represented was limited. Even with the large sequencing depth, rarefaction of the sorted-subset datasets indicated that sequencing was incomplete. Pairwise subsampling led to the expectation that sequencing depth would affect the degree of clonotype sharing among donors. Only blood was sampled, and tissue TCR repertoires likely differ from those in blood. Compared with non-shared clonotypes, the clonotypes found in all four sorted-subset donors had higher generation probabilities.

Using the deep immunoSEQ assay, multiplex PCR amplified TCR CDR3 regions from genomic DNA. Genomic DNA extracted from each cell subset was distributed evenly over all wells of several immunoSEQ 96-well plates, and each plate served as one replicate. For sorted subsets, roughly 0.2 ug genomic DNA, equal to 30,000 or so T cell genomes, was loaded into each replicate PCR. Purified libraries were quantified with a Qubit 3.0 fluorometer, sized on a Bioanalyzer 2100, and re-quantified with the KAPA Library Quantification kit. Every immunoSEQ 96-well plate was sequenced on a separate single-read 150-cycle Illumina NextSeq 550 flow cell. From the authors' description of their analysis: Because the immunoSEQ output held only junctional sequences and lacked quality scores, the filtering could not match the filtering applied to full-length reads. Sequences were annotated with PyIR, a Python wrapper for IgBLAST v1.9, using IMGT germline references to assign V/J genes and CDR3. Any read was removed if the V/J assignment was weak (E-value above 1e-6), the CDR3 was missing, or the read contained stop codons, out-of-frame junctions, or ambiguous translated residues. A V3J clonotype was defined by an identical inferred V gene, J gene, and CDR3 amino acid sequence. Percentage overlap between repertoires was calculated by dividing the number of shared unique clonotypes by the size of the smaller repertoire. Three approaches were used to assess repertoire richness: RTK rarefaction, the Chao1 estimator, and Recon v2.1 estimates of unobserved clonotypes. Generation probabilities for all TCRbeta clonotypes obtained by the gDNA method from four donors were computed using OLGA. In TCRdb, the immuneACCESS table is reduced to in-frame sequences with V and J assigned. These tables do not hold every clone; where another copy was compared, an unresolved V gene accounts for under half, and the others remain unexplained. V, J and clone size are taken as reported in that table, and D and trimming were inferred from the DNA itself. This sample comprises more than 2,000,000 clones, around 90% of them detected only once. The top ten constitute roughly 0.15% of the sample.

The clonotype originates from a man younger than 35 in good health. The source material was naive CD4+ T cells sorted from blood. The cell subset or site label here, explained by the study, means: CD45RA+ positively selected. The chain is made from TRBV2 and TRBJ1-5, with a weak D call of TRBD1 (6 bases match). The CDR3 in this case is CASMQGLSNQPQHF. The sequenced DNA: TGTGCCAGCATGCAGGGGCTTAGCAATCAGCCCCAGCATTTT.